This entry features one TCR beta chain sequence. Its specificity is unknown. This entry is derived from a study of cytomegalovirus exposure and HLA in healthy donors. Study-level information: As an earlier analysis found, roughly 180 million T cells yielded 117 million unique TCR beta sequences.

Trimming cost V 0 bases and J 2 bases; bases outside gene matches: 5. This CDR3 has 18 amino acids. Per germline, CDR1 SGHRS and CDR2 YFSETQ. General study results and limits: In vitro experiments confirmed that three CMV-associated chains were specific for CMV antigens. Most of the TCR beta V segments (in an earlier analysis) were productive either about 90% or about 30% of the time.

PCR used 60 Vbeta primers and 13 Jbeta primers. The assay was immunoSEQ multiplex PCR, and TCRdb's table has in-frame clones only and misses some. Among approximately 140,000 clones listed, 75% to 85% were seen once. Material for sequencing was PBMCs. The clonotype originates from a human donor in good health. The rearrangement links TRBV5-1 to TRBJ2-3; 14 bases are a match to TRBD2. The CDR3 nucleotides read TGCGCCAGCAGCTTGGGTGGACTAGCGGGGGGTCACACAGATACGCAGTATTTT. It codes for CASSLGGLAGGHTDTQYF.